This TCR beta chain was sequenced for a study of blood T cell repertoires in COVID-19. Study overall: COVID-19 samples, acute and convalescent, were from the United States, Italy and Spain. T cells, B-cell-depleted T cells, or PBMCs provided the cDNA or gDNA that served as material.

Authors' methods: Using reference gene primer amplification, nucleated cell counts were estimated. Generated by immunoSEQ multiplex PCR, the TCRdb table keeps only in-frame clones and is missing some. Clone size and the V and J calls come from that table; the DNA yielded D and trimming. The data hold about 83,000 clones, with about 86% observed a single time. The CDR3 consists of 13 residues. CDR1 and CDR2 (germline): SGHAT, FQNNGV. The V gene lost 3 bases and the J gene lost 4 bases, with 9 bases spanning the gap. This chain connects TRBV11-2 to TRBJ1-1; TRBD1 is a possible D gene (6 bases). What was sequenced was peripheral blood. This clonotype originated in a woman at least 80 years old in a cohort sampled during active or convalescent COVID-19. CDR3 protein: CASSFPGATEAFF. DNA of the CDR3: TGTGCCAGCAGCTTCCCAGGGGCCACTGAAGCTTTCTTT.